This TCR beta chain is from a study of long-term antiretroviral therapy in people with HIV. A v3.0 immunoSEQ assay was performed at survey level. Libraries were prepared by immunoSEQ multiplex PCR; TCRdb keeps only in-frame clonotypes and omits some of them. The sample has about 43,000 clones, around nine tenths seen once. The CDR3 loop spans 17 amino acids. Germline-derived CDR1 and CDR2 are LNHDA and SQIVND (reference sequence). The V and J ends lost 0 bases and 4 bases respectively, with 15 bases between them. The source was unsorted PBMCs, collected 0.1 years before starting antiretroviral therapy. This receptor was taken from a woman between 50 and 59 years old with HIV. This sequence joins TRBV19 and TRBJ2-2; D might be TRBD2 (7 bases). CDR3 DNA: TGTGCCAGTAGTATAGACCCCGGGGGGCGGAGCACCGGGGAGCTGTTTTTT. Encoded protein: CASSIDPGGRSTGELFF.